One sample yielded the 16 T cell receptor beta chains listed below, sequenced in a study of T cell responses to AZD1222 COVID-19 vaccine. TCRdb's table, derived via immunoSEQ multiplex PCR, lists solely in-frame clones and lacks some. The sample lists roughly 120,000 clones; roughly 87% were seen once. The source material was peripheral blood, sampled on day 0 of AZD1222 vaccination. These receptors came from an adult in good health.

The rearrangement joins TRBV11-2 to TRBJ2-1, with 7 bases aligning to TRBD2. The CDR3 length is 15 residues. Trimming cost V 0 bases and J 10 bases; bases outside gene matches: 9. CDR1 and CDR2 (germline): SGHAT, FQNNGV. The CDR3 DNA is TGTGCCAGCAGCTTAGATGGACTAGTCGTGTGGGAGCAGTTCTTC. Encoded protein: CASSLDGLVVWEQFF.

This clone was found once. V usage is TRBV4-1 and J usage is TRBJ1-4; TRBD1 agrees at 9 bases. Germline V gene lookup returns CDR1 MGHRA and CDR2 YSYEKL. Trimming at V came to 2 bases and at J to 4 bases, leaving 14 bases not matched to a gene. The CDR3 sequence is 19 residues long. The CDR3 nucleotides read TGCGCCAGCAGCCAACCGGGACAGGGCTCACCAACCGGTAATGAAAAACTGTTTTTT. Its protein product is CASSQPGQGSPTGNEKLFF.

The chain's CDR3 is CASSVNRGLIYEQYF. The CDR3 nucleotides are TGTGCCAGCAGTGTCAACAGGGGTTTGATCTACGAGCAGTACTTC. The chain joins TRBV28 to TRBJ2-7; 7 bases fit TRBD1. The length of the CDR3 is 15 residues. Unmatched junction bases numbered 10, after V lost 5 bases and J lost 3 bases. CDR1 and CDR2 (germline): MDHEN, SYDVKM.

This chain uses TRBV25-1 with TRBJ1-4; unclear D gene. The CDR3 runs to 12 residues. Germline V gene sequence: CDR1 MGHDK, CDR2 SYGVNS. Trimming removed 3 bases from V and 10 bases from J, with 9 bases in between. The CDR3 bases are TGTGCCAGCAGTGAGCAGCGGGGAAAACTGTTTTTT. Protein: CASSEQRGKLFF.

The chain is built from TRBV28 and TRBJ1-2, with TRBD1 identical over 7 bases. The germline V gene has CDR1 MDHEN and CDR2 SYDVKM. The trim removed 7 bases at V and 4 bases at J, leaving 6 bases unmatched. This CDR3 comprises 13 residues. The CDR3 spells CASTPGTVYGYTF. In DNA form, the CDR3 reads TGTGCCAGCACTCCCGGGACAGTCTATGGCTACACCTTC.

The DNA for the CDR3 is TGCGCCAGCAGCCTAACCGGGGAGCTGTTTTTT. This codes for CASSLTGELFF. J is TRBJ2-2 and V is TRBV4-1, with D unclear. This CDR3 region has 11 residues. Trimming removed 4 bases at V and 5 bases at J, with 2 bases between. CDR1 MGHRA and CDR2 YSYEKL come from the germline V gene.

The rearrangement joins TRBV3-1 (or the pseudogene TRBV3-2) to TRBJ1-6; TRBD1 agrees at 8 bases. Germline CDR1 is LGHDT and CDR2 is YNNKEL (reference sequence). With V trimmed by 5 bases and J by 10 bases, 7 bases remained unmatched. The CDR3 length is 14 residues. CDR3 sequence: CASSSGAGGSPLHF. The CDR3 DNA reads TGTGCCAGCAGCTCGGGGGCAGGGGGCTCACCCCTCCACTTT.

This clone showed up just once. V is TRBV27 and J is TRBJ2-1; 7 bases align to TRBD2. The trim removed 4 bases at V and 5 bases at J, leaving 2 bases unmatched. CDR1 MNHEY and CDR2 SMNVEV come from the germline V gene (reference sequence). CDR3 length: 13 amino acids. The CDR3: CASSWTSNNEQFF. CDR3 bases: TGTGCCAGCAGTTGGACTAGTAACAATGAGCAGTTCTTC.

This chain links TRBV29-1 with TRBJ1-2; the D gene is possibly TRBD1 (5 bases). Germline V CDR1 and CDR2: SQVTM, ANQGSEA. This CDR3 spans 14 amino acids. V gave up 3 bases and J gave up 1 base, with 12 bases separating them. The CDR3 here is CSVERQGYNYGYTF. DNA of the CDR3: TGCAGCGTTGAGCGGCAGGGTTATAACTATGGCTACACCTTC.

The chain joins TRBV3-1 (or the pseudogene TRBV3-2) to TRBJ1-6; 8 nucleotides align to TRBD1. CDR1 is LGHDT, CDR2 YNNKEL, per germline (reference sequence). The V and J ends lost 4 bases and 7 bases, in that order; junction bases with no gene match: 6. CDR3 length: 15 amino acids. The CDR3 loop reads CASSPLGTGNSPLHF. DNA for the CDR3: TGTGCCAGCAGCCCTCTCGGGACAGGCAATTCACCCCTCCACTTT.

The rearrangement links TRBV6-1 to TRBJ1-6; no clear D. This CDR3 comprises 14 residues. Germline assignment: CDR1 MNHNS and CDR2 SASEGT. Deletions cut 3 bases from V and 5 bases from J, with 8 bases between. The CDR3 DNA reads TGTGCCAGCAGTGAGGTACAGAATAATTCACCCCTCCACTTT. Translating it yields CASSEVQNNSPLHF.

V and J are TRBV19 and TRBJ1-5; D possibly corresponds to TRBD1 (5 bases). Germline V gene lookup returns CDR1 LNHDA and CDR2 SQIVND (reference sequence). Trimming took off 5 bases at V and 6 bases at J, with 11 bases between the two ends. The CDR3 totals 13 residues. The CDR3 DNA reads TGTGCCAGTAGTCATCTTGGGGGTCAGCCCCAGCATTTT. It yields the protein CASSHLGGQPQHF.

CDR3 in amino acids: CASSYRVGARGYTF. The CDR3 DNA reads as TGTGCCAGCAGCTACCGAGTGGGGGCTCGGGGCTACACCTTC. The chain recombines TRBV7-9 with TRBJ1-2; the D gene is possibly TRBD1 (6 bases). The V gene lost 4 bases and the J gene lost 8 bases, with 17 bases spanning the gap. There are 14 residues in the CDR3. Germline loops: CDR1 SEHNR, CDR2 FQNEAQ (reference sequence).

The J gene is TRBJ2-3, the V gene TRBV3-1 (or the pseudogene TRBV3-2); 9 bases map to TRBD2. The CDR3 runs to 16 residues. In germline, CDR1 is LGHDT, CDR2 YNNKEL (reference sequence). The V segment lost 6 bases and the J segment 5 bases; nucleotides outside the gene matches: 12. The CDR3 sequence is CASRRRRGGGVDTQYF. CDR3 sequence (DNA): TGTGCCAGCAGGCGACGGCGGGGCGGGGGGGTAGATACGCAGTATTTT.

The CDR3 DNA reads as TGTGCCAGCAGCATCCTCGGGACACCCGACTACGAGCAGTACTTC. Translated: CASSILGTPDYEQYF. This chain joins TRBV7-2 and TRBJ2-7; D possibly corresponds to TRBD1 (6 bases). The germline V gene encodes CDR1 SGHTA and CDR2 FQGNSA. The CDR3 totals 15 residues. V lost 5 bases and J lost 3, with 17 bases in between.

The chain carries TRBV5-5 and TRBJ2-1; TRBD1 matches at 7 bases. The ends lost 1 base at V and 2 bases at J; junction bases unmatched: 6. Germline CDR1 reads SGHKS; CDR2 reads YYEKEE (reference sequence). The CDR3 sequence is 16 residues long. The CDR3 bases are TGTGCCAGCAGCTTGTACAGGGGCGATACCTACAATGAGCAGTTCTTC. Its translation: CASSLYRGDTYNEQFF.